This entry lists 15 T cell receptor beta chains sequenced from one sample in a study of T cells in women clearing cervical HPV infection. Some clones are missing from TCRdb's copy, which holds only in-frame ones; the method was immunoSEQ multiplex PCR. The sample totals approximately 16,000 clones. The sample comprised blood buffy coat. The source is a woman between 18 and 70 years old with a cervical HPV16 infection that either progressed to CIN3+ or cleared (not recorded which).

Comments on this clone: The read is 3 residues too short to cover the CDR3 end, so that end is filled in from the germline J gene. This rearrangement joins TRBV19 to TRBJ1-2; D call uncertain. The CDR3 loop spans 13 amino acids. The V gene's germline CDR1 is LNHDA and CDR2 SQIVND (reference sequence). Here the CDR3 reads CASSIDLSGGYTF. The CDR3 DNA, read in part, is TGTGCCAGTAGTATTGACCTATCAGGCGGC.

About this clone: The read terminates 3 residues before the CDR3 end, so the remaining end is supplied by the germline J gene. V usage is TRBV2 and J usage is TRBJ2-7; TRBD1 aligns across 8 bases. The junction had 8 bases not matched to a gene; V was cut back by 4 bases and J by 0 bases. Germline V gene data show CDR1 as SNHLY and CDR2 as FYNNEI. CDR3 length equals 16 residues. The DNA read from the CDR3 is TGTGCCAGCAGTGGGTCCAGCCAGGGGGCCTCCTACGAG. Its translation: CASSGSSQGASYE. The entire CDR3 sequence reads CASSGSSQGASYEQYF. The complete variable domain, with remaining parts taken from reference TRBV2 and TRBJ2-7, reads EPEVTQTPSHQVTQMGQEVILRCVPISNHLYFYWYRQILGQKVEFLVSFYNNEISEKSEIFDDQFSVERPDGSNFTLKIRSTKLEDSAMYFCASSGSSQGASYEQYFGPGTRLTVT.

The part of the CDR3 DNA that was read is TGTGCCTGGAACGAGGGGGCGGTCGGCAATCAGCCC. This sequence encodes CAWNEGAVGNQP. The CDR3 in its entirety is CAWNEGAVGNQPQHF. The chain couples TRBV30 to TRBJ1-5; 7 positions agree with TRBD1. The sequenced fragment ends 3 residues before the CDR3 boundary, so the rest is inferred from the germline J gene. With V trimmed by 4 bases and J by 2 bases, 8 bases remained unmatched. Germline CDR1 GTSNPN, CDR2 SVGIG (reference sequence). The CDR3 loop spans 15 amino acids.

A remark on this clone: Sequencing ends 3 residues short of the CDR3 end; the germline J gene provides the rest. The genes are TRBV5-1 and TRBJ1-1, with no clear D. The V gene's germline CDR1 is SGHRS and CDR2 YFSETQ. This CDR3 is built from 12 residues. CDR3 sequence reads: CASSLASSEAFF. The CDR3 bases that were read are TGCGCCAGCAGCTTGGCGTCAAGCGAA.

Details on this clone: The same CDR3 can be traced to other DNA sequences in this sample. The CDR3 DNA, read in part, is TGTGCCAGCAGCCGGGGTGGGGAAAAA. This gives the protein CASSRGGEK. The complete CDR3 protein is CASSRGGEKLFF. The rearrangement joins TRBV7-9 to TRBJ1-4; D call uncertain. The CDR3 end falls 3 residues outside the read, so it is completed with the germline J gene. V lost 5 bases and J 8 bases, leaving 9 bases between the germline ends. Germline CDR1 and CDR2: SEHNR and FQNEAQ (reference sequence). The CDR3 runs to 12 residues.

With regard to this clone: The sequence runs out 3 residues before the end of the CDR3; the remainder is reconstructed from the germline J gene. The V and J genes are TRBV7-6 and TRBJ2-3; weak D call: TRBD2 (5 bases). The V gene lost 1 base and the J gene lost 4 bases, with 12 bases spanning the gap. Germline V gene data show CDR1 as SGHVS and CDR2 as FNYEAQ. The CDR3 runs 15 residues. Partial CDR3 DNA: TGTGCCAGCAGCTTAGGAGGGCCTTACCCAGATACG. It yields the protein CASSLGGPYPDT. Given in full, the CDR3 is CASSLGGPYPDTQYF.

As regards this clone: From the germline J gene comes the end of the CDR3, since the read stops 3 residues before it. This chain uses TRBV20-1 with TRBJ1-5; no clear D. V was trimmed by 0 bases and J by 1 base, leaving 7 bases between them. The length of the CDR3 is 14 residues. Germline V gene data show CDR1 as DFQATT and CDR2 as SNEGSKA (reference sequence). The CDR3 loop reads CSARDLRSNQPQHF. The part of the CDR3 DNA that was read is TGCAGTGCTAGAGATCTGCGGAGCAATCAGCCC.

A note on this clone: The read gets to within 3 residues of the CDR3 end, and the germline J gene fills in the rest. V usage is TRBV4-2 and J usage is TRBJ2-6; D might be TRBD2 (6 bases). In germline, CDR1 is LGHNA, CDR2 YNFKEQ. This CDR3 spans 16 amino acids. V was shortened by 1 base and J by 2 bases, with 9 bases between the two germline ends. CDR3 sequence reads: CASSQARGAGANVLTF. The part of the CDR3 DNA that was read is TGTGCCAGCAGCCAAGCGCGGGGCGCTGGGGCCAACGTC.

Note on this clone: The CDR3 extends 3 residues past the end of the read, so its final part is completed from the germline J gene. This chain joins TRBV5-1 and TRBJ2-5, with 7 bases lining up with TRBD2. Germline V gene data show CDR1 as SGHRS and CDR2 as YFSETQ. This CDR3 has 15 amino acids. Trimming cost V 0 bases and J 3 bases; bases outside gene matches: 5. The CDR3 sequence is CASSLESLAEETQYF. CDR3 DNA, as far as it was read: TGCGCCAGCAGCTTGGAAAGTCTAGCGGAAGAGACC.

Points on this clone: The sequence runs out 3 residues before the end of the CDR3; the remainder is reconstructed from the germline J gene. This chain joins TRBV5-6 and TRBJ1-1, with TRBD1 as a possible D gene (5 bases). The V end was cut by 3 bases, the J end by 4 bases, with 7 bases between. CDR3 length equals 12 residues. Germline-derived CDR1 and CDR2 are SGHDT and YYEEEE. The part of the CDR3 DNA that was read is TGTGCCAGCAGCTGGGGGGGCACTGAA. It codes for CASSWGGTE. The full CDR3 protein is CASSWGGTEAFF.

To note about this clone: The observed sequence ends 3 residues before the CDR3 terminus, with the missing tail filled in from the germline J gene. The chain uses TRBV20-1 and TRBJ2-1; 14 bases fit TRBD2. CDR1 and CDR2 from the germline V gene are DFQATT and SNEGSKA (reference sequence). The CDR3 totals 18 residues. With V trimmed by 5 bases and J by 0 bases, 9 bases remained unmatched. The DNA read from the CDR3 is TGCAGTGCTTCGGGACTAGCGGGGGCCCAAAGCTCCTACAATGAG. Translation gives CSASGLAGAQSSYNE. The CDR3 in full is CSASGLAGAQSSYNEQFF.

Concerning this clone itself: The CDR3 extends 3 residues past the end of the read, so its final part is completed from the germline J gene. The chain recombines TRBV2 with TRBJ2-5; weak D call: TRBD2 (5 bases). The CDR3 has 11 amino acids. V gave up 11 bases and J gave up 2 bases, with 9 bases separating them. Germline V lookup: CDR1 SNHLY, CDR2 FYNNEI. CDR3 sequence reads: CAEGLQETQYF. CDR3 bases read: TGTGCCGAGGGCTTGCAAGAGACC.

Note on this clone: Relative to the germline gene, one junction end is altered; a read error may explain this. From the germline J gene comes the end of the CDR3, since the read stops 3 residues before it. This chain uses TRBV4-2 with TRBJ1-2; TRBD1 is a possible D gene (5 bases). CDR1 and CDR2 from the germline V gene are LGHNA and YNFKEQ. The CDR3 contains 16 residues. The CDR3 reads CASSQDWGVSNYGYTF. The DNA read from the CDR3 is TGCGCCAGCAGCCAAGATTGGGGGGTGTCTAACTATGGC.

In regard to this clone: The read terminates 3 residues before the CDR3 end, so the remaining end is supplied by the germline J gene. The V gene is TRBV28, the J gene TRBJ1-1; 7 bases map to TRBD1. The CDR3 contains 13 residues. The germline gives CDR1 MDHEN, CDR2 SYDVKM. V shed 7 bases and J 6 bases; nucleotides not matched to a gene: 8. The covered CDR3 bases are TGTGCCAGCACCCGAGGAGGGGGCCCTGAA. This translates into CASTRGGGPE. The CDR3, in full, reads CASTRGGGPEAFF.

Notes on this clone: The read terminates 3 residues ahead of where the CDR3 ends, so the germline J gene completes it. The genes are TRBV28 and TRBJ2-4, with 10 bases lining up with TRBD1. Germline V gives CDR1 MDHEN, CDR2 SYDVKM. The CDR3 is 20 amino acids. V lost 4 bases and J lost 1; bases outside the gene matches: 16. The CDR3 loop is CASSSTHPGQGLPAKNIQYF. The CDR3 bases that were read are TGTGCCAGCAGTTCAACACACCCGGGACAGGGGCTACCGGCCAAAAACATT.